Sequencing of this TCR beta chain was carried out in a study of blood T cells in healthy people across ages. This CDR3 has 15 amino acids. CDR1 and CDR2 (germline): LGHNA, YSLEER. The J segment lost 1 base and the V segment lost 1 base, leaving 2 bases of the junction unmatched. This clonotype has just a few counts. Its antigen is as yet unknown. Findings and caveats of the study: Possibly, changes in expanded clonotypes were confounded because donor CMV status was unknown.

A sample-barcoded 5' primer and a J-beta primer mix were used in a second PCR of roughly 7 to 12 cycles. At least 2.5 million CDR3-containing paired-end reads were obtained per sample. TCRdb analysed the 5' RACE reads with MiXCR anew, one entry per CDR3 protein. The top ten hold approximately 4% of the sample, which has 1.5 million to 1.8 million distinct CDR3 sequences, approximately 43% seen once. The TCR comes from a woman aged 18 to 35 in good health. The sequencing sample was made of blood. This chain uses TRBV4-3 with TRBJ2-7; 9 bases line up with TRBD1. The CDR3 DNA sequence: TGCGCCAGCAGCCAAGGACAGGGGGTATCCTACGAGCAGTACTTC. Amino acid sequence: CASSQGQGVSYEQYF.